The clone carrying this TCR beta chain turned up a few times. The source of the sample is a study of blood T cell repertoires in COVID-19. About the research overall: COVID-19 samples from acute and convalescent phases originated in the United States, Italy and Spain. The cDNA or gDNA used as material had been derived from T cells, B-cell-depleted T cells, or PBMCs.

Per the authors' pipeline: Reference gene primer amplification in the assay estimated nucleated cell counts. TCRdb's table, derived via immunoSEQ multiplex PCR, lists solely in-frame clones and lacks some. The DNA gave D and trimming, while V, J and clone size come from that table. The sample gives 70,000 or so clones, 88% of which show up once; around 1.5% is in the top ten. V was trimmed by 3 bases and J by 5 bases, leaving 13 bases between them. Germline V CDR1 and CDR2: MRHNA, SNTAGT. The CDR3 sequence is 15 residues long. The clonotype comes from a human donor in a cohort sampled during active COVID-19. The V call is TRBV6-4, the J call TRBJ2-2; the D gene is possibly TRBD1 (6 bases). The sequencing sample was made of peripheral blood. The CDR3, as DNA: TGTGCCAGCAGTGAGGGTCAGGGGAATACCGGGGAGCTGTTTTTT. Residues: CASSEGQGNTGELFF.